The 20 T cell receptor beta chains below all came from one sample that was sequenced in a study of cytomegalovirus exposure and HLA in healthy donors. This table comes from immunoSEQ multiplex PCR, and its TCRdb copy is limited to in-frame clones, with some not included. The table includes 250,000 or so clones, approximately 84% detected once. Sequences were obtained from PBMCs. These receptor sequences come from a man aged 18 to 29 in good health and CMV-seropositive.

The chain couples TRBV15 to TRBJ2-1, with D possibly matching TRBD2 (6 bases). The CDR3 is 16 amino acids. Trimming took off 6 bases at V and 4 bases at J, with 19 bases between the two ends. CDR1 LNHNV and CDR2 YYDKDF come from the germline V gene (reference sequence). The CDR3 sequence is CATSRAGDSKYNEQFF. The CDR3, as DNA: TGTGCCACCAGTAGGGCCGGGGACTCCAAATACAATGAGCAGTTCTTC.

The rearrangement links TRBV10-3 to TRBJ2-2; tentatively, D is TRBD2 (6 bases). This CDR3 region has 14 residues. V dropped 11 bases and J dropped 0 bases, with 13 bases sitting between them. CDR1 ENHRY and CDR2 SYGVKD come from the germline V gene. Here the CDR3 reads CAVLAGPNTGELFF. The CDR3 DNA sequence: TGTGCCGTCCTGGCGGGACCGAACACCGGGGAGCTGTTTTTT.

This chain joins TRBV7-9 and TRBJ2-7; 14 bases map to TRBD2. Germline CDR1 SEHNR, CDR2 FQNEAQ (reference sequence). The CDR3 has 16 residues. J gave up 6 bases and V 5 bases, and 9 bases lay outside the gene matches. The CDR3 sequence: CASSGGTSGRLGEQYF. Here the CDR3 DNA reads TGTGCCAGCAGCGGGGGGACTAGCGGGAGACTTGGCGAGCAGTACTTC.

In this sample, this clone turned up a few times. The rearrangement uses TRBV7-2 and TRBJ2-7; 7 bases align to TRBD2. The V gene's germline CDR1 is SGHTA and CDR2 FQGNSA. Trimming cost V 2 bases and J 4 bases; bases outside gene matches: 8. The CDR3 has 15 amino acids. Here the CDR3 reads CASSLSAGELYEQYF. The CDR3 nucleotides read TGTGCCAGCAGCTTATCGGCGGGAGAGTTATACGAGCAGTACTTC.

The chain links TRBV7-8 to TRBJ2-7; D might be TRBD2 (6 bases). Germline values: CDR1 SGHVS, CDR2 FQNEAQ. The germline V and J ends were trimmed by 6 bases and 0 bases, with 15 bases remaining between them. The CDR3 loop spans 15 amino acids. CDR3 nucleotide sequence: TGTGCCAGCAGACCCAATAGCGGAACCTCCTACGAGCAGTACTTC. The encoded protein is CASRPNSGTSYEQYF.

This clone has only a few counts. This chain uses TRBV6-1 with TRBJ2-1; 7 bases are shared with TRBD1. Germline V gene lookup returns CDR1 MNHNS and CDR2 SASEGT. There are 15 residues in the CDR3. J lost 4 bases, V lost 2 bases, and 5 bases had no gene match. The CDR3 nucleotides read TGTGCCAGCAGTGAAAATGCAGGGGGATACAATGAGCAGTTCTTC. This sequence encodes CASSENAGGYNEQFF.

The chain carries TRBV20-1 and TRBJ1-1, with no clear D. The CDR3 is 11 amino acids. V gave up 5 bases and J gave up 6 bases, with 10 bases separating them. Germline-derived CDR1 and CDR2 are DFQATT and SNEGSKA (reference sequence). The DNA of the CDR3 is TGCAGTGCTGATCCAGGCGCTGAAGCTTTCTTT. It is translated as CSADPGAEAFF.

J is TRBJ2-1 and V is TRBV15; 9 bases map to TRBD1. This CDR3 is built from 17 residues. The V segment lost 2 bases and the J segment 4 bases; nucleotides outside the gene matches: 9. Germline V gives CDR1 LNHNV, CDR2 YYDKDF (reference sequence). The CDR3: CATSRPGTGSPYNEQFF. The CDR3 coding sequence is TGTGCCACCAGCAGACCCGGGACAGGGAGTCCTTACAATGAGCAGTTCTTC.

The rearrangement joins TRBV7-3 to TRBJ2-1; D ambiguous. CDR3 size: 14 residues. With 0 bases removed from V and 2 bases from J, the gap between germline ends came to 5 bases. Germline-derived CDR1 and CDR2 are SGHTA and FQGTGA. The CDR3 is CASSLTGTYNEQFF. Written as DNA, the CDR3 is TGTGCCAGCAGCTTAACCGGTACCTACAATGAGCAGTTCTTC.

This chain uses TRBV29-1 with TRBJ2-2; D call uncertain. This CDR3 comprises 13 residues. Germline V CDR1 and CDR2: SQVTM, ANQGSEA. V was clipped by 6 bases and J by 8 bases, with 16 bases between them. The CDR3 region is CSVSPGSGGELFF. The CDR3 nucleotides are TGCAGCGTCTCCCCGGGCTCAGGTGGGGAGCTGTTTTTT.

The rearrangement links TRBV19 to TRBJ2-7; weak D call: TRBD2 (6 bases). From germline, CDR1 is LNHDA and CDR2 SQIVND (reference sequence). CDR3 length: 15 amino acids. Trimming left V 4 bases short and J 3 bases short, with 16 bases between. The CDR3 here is CASSTGWQGGYEQYF. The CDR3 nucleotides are TGTGCCAGTAGTACTGGGTGGCAGGGAGGCTACGAGCAGTACTTC.

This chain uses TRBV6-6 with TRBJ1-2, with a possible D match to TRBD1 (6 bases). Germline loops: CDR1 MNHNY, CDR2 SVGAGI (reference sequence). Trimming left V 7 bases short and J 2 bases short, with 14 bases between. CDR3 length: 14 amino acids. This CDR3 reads CASTFEGVNYGYTF. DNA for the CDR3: TGTGCCAGCACTTTTGAGGGGGTAAACTATGGCTACACCTTC.

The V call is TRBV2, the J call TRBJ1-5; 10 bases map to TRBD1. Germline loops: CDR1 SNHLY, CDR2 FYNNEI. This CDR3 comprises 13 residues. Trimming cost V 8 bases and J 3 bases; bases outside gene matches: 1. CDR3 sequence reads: CASGTGVNQPQHF. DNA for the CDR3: TGTGCCAGCGGGACAGGGGTCAATCAGCCCCAGCATTTT.

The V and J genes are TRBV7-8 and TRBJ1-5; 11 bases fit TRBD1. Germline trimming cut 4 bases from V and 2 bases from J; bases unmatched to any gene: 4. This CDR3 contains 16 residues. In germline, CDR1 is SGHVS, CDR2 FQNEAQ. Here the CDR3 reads CASSWTGGDGNQPQHF. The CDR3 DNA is TGTGCCAGCAGCTGGACAGGGGGCGACGGCAATCAGCCCCAGCATTTT.

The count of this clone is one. CDR3 nucleotides: TGTGCCAGCTCACCCTACAACTCAGGGGGCCCGCATGATACGCAGTATTTT. Amino acid sequence: CASSPYNSGGPHDTQYF. The chain is built from TRBV18 and TRBJ2-3; 8 bases match TRBD1. Germline V gene data show CDR1 as KGHSH and CDR2 as LQKENI. The trim removed 3 bases at V and 6 bases at J, leaving 14 bases unmatched. CDR3 length equals 17 residues. Full variable domain (outside the CDR3, taken from reference TRBV18 and TRBJ2-3): NAGVMQNPRHLVRRRGQEARLRCSPMKGHSHVYWYRQLPEEGLKFMVYLQKENIIDESGMPKERFSAEFPKEGPSILRIQQVVRGDSAAYFCASSPYNSGGPHDTQYFGPGTRLTVL.

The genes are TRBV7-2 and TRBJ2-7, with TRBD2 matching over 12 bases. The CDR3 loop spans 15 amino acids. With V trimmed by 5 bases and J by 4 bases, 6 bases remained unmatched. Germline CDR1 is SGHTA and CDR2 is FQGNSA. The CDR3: CASSPTSGSEYEQYF. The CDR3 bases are TGTGCCAGCAGCCCGACTAGCGGGAGCGAGTACGAGCAGTACTTC. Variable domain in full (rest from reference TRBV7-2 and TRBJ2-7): GAGVSQSPSNKVTEKGKDVELRCDPISGHTALYWYRQSLGQGLEFLIYFQGNSAPDKSGLPSDRFSAERTGGSVSTLTIQRTQQEDSAVYLCASSPTSGSEYEQYFGPGTRLTVT.

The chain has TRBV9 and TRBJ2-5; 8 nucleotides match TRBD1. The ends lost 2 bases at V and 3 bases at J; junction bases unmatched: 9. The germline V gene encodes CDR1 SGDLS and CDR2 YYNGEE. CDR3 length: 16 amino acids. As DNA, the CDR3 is TGTGCCAGCAGCGTGGCAGGGGGCTTCAATGAAGAGACCCAGTACTTC. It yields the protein CASSVAGGFNEETQYF.

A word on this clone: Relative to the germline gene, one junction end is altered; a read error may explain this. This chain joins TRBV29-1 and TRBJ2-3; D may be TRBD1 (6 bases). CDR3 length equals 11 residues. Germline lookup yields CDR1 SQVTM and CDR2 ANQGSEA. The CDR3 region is CSVERTATQYF. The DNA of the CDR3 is TGCAGCGTTGAGAGGACAGCTACGCAGTATTTT.

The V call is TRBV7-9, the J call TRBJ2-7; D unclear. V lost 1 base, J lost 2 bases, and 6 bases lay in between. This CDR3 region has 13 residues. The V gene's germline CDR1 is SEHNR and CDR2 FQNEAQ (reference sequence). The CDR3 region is CASSLVRTYEQYF. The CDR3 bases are TGTGCCAGCAGCTTAGTCAGGACCTACGAGCAGTACTTC.

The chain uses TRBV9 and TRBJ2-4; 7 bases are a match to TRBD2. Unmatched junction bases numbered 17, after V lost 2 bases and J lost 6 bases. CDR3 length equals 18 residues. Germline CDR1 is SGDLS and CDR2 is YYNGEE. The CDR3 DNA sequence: TGTGCCAGCAGCGTCGGACTAGAGACGAGTTGGGGCCGAAACATTCAGTACTTC. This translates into CASSVGLETSWGRNIQYF.